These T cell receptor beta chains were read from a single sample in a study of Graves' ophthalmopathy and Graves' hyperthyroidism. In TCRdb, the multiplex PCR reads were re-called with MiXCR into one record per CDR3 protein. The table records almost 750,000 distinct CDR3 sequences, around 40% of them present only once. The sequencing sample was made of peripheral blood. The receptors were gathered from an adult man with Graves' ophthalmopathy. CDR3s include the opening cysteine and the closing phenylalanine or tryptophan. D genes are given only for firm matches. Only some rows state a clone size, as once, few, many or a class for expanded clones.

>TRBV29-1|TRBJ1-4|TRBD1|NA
TGCAGTGCTAGTACAGGGGGCGCTTTTGAAAAACTGTTTTTT
CSASTGGAFEKLFF
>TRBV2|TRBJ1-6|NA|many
TGTGCCAGCTTGACGTGGAATTCACCCCTCCACTTT
CASLTWNSPLHF
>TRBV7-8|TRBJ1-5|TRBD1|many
TGTGCCAGCAGCCCGTCGGGACAGGGCAACAATCAGCCCCAGCATTTT
CASSPSGQGNNQPQHF
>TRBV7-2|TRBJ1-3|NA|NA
TGTGCCAGCAGCCCGGACAGTTCTCGGAGGGGAAACACCATATATTTT
CASSPDSSRRGNTIYF
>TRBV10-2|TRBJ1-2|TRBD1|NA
TGCGCCAGCAGTGAGGACAGGGACTACACCTTC
CASSEDRDYTF
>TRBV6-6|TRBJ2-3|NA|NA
TGTGCCAGCAGTGAATCGTCGGGTACCCATACGCAGTATTTT
CASSESSGTHTQYF
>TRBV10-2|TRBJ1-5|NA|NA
TGTGCCAGCACTGAGGGCGGCCACAATCAGCCCCAGCATTTT
CASTEGGHNQPQHF
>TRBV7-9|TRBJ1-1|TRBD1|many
TGTGCCAGCAGCCCTGGGACAGGCACTGAAGCTTTCTTT
CASSPGTGTEAFF
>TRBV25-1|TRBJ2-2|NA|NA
TGTGCCAGCAGCCAATACTTCGGAGGGCCGCAGGAGCTGTTTTTT
CASSQYFGGPQELFF
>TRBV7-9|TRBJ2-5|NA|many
TGTGCCAGCAGCTTAGTGGCTCTCGAGACCCAGTACTTC
CASSLVALETQYF
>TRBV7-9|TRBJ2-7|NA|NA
TGTGCCAGCAGCCAAGGTCAATTGGGGGGCAACGAGCAGTACTTC
CASSQGQLGGNEQYF
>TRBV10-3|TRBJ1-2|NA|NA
TGTGCCATCAGTGCTAGAGGGGGGGGCGCAGGGTCCTATGGCTACACCTTC
CAISARGGGAGSYGYTF
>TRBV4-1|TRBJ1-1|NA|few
TGCGCCAGCAGCCTGGGACCGAGAAACACTGAAGCTTTCTTT
CASSLGPRNTEAFF
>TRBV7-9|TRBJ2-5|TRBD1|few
TGTGCCAGCAGTTACTCGTCGGGACAGAAGAAAGAGACCCAGTACTTC
CASSYSSGQKKETQYF
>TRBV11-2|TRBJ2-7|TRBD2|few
TGCGCCAGCAGCTCTGGGACTAGACCCCAAGACGAGCAGTACTTC
CASSSGTRPQDEQYF
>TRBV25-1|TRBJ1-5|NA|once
TGTGCCAGCAGTTTATTGGGGGTTCAGCCCCAGCATTTT
CASSLLGVQPQHF
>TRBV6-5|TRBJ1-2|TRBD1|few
TGTGCCAGCGGGGGACAGGAATCGATCTATGGCTACACCTTC
CASGGQESIYGYTF
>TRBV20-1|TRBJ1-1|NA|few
TGCAGTGCTAGTTCCGGGGAGACTGAAGCTTTCTTT
CSASSGETEAFF
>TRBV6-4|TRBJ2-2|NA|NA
TGTGCCAGCAGTCCCCTCACCACCGGGGAGCTGTTTTTT
CASSPLTTGELFF
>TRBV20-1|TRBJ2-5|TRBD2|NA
TGCAGTGCTAGGAGCGGGGGGGAGACCCAGTACTTC
CSARSGGETQYF
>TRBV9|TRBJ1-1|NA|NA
TGTGCCAGCAGTCTCCGGACGGGGAGCTTT
CASSLRTGSF
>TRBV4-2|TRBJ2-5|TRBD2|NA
TGTGCCAGCAGCACCACTAGCGGGGATTTAGAGACCCAGTACTTC
CASSTTSGDLETQYF
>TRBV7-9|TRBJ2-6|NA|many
TGTGCCAGCAGCCCCGGGCGCCCTGGGGCCAACGTCCTGACTTTC
CASSPGRPGANVLTF
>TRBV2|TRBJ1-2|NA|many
TGTGCCAGAAGAGGGGCAGGAGTTTATGGCTACACCTTC
CARRGAGVYGYTF
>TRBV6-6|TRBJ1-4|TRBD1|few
TGTGCCAGCAGTTACTCGTCACAGGGGGAAAAACTGTTTTTT
CASSYSSQGEKLFF
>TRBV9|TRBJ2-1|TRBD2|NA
TGTGCCAGCAGCGCCGGACTAGCGGGAGGGCGGTATGAGCAGTTCTTC
CASSAGLAGGRYEQFF
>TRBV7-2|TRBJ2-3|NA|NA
TGTGCCAGCATCCTAGCCAGCGCCACAGATACGCAGTATTTT
CASILASATDTQYF
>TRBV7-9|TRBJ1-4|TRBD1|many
TGTGCCAGCAGCCCCCCTGGGACAGGTGAAAAACTGTTTTTT
CASSPPGTGEKLFF
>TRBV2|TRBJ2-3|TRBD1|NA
TGTGCCAGCCCCAGGACAGGTACTAGCACAGATACGCAGTATTTT
CASPRTGTSTDTQYF
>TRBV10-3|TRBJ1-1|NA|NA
TGTGCCAGCAGCACGACACCGCTAAACACTGAAGCTTTCTTT
CASSTTPLNTEAFF
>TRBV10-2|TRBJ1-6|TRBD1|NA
TGCGCCAGCAGGAAGGGACAGACTGAATTGGGCCTATTT
CASRKGQTELGLF